This passage covers 9 T cell receptor beta chains from one sample sequenced in a study of regulatory T cells in long-lasting Graves disease. Assembly of TCR beta libraries relied on iRepertoire HTBI primers together with Arm-PCR of CDR3 regions. TCRdb processed the multiplex PCR reads anew with MiXCR; each CDR3 protein has one entry. The sample yields over 350,000 distinct CDR3 sequences, over 12% seen once. The time point was: newly diagnosed GD, antithyroid drugs for less than 3 months. There was RNA extracted from PBMCs, and the TCR library was made from it. A further study also used this sample, focusing on T cells in Graves' hyperthyroidism and ophthalmopathy.

The sequences come from peripheral blood mononuclear cells (PBMCs), collected at new diagnosis, from a patient treated with antithyroid drugs. The receptors stem from a woman aged 40 to 50 with Graves disease.

Comment on this clonotype: Only one base separates this from a far larger clonotype, so it likely reflects a read error. This sequence joins TRBV6-1 and TRBJ2-5, with 10 positions matching TRBD2. TRBJ2-1 matches the DNA end more closely, so the J call is doubtful. Germline CDR1 is MNHNS and CDR2 is SASEGT. The CDR3 runs to 18 residues. CDR3 sequence: CASSRSGASGSLYNEQFF. In DNA form, the CDR3 reads TGTGCCAGCAGTCGCTCTGGGGCTAGCGGGAGTCTATACAATGAGCAGTTCTTC.

This clonotype appeared many times. The chain employs TRBV28 and TRBJ2-7, with D unclear. This CDR3 is 13 amino acids long. Germline CDR1 MDHEN, CDR2 SYDVKM. Trimming removed 6 bases at V and 5 bases at J, with 14 bases between. In nucleotides, the CDR3 is TGTGCCAGCAGCCCCTACACATATAACGAGCAGTACTTC. Translated: CASSPYTYNEQYF.

This clonotype showed up just a few times. The gene calls are TRBV5-1 and TRBJ2-3; D may be TRBD1 (6 bases). The CDR3 sequence is 15 residues long. The ends were cut back, 0 bases at V and 6 bases at J, with 14 bases in the middle. Germline assignment: CDR1 SGHRS and CDR2 YFSETQ. CDR3 protein: CASSLAARGTDTQYF. The CDR3 DNA reads as TGCGCCAGCAGCTTGGCGGCTAGGGGGACGGATACGCAGTATTTT.

This clonotype has at least ten counts. This chain connects TRBV3-1 to TRBJ1-2, with 10 bases lining up with TRBD1. The CDR3 totals 17 residues. Germline trimming cut 2 bases from V and 2 bases from J; bases unmatched to any gene: 8. Germline assignment: CDR1 LGHDT and CDR2 YNNKEL (reference sequence). CDR3 sequence reads: CASSQTQGQGRNYGYTF. DNA of the CDR3: TGTGCCAGCAGCCAAACACAGGGACAGGGGAGGAACTATGGCTACACCTTC.

The chain combines TRBV13 with TRBJ2-1, with D perhaps TRBD2 (6 bases). The CDR3 is 16 amino acids. V gave up 5 bases and J gave up 6 bases, with 20 bases separating them. Germline V gene data show CDR1 as PRHDT and CDR2 as FYEKMQ (reference sequence). The CDR3 spells CASSAPGLGGRNEQFF. The CDR3 DNA follows: TGTGCCAGCAGCGCTCCGGGACTGGGGGGACGCAATGAGCAGTTCTTC. Combining the CDR3 with reference TRBV13 and TRBJ2-1 gives the whole variable domain AAGVIQSPRHLIKEKRETATLKCYPIPRHDTVYWYQQGPGQDPQFLISFYEKMQSDKGSIPDRFSAQQFSDYHSELNMSSLELGDSALYFCASSAPGLGGRNEQFFGPGTRLTVL.

This clonotype was seen ten or more times. The chain joins TRBV11-3 to TRBJ2-7, with 7 bases fitting TRBD2. Losses at the gene ends were 5 bases for V and 4 bases for J; bases not matched to a gene: 11. The CDR3 is made up of 15 amino acids. Germline V gene data show CDR1 as SGHNT and CDR2 as YENEEA. CDR3 sequence reads: CASSAAGGSSYEQYF. The CDR3 nucleotides read TGTGCCAGCAGCGCCGCCGGCGGGAGTAGTTACGAGCAGTACTTC.

The V and J genes are TRBV2 and TRBJ1-4, with TRBD1 matching 7 bases. This CDR3 has 15 amino acids. V was clipped by 6 bases and J by 7 bases; unmatched bases: 11. Germline CDR1 and CDR2: SNHLY and FYNNEI. The CDR3, as DNA: TGTGCCAGCAGCCCCCCGGGGACAGAAGCTGAAAAACTGTTTTTT. Its protein product is CASSPPGTEAEKLFF.

In the case of this clonotype: With only one base between it and a far larger clone, this is likely a read error. This chain joins TRBV11-2 and TRBJ2-3; possible D gene TRBD1, 5 bases. CDR1 is SGHAT and CDR2 is FQNNGV in the germline V gene. This CDR3 has 13 residues. The chain's CDR3 is CASSIDRGTESFF. CDR3 coding DNA: TGTGCCAGCAGCATTGACAGAGGTACTGAATCTTTCTTT.

Details on this clonotype: With a far larger clone one base away, a read error is the likely cause. V gene TRBV2 combines with J gene TRBJ2-5, with 9 bases fitting TRBD1. The germline gives CDR1 SNHLY, CDR2 FYNNEI. The CDR3 sequence is 16 residues long. The CDR3 DNA sequence: TGTGCCAGCAGCAAAACCGGGACAGGGAGCTACAATGAGCAGTCCTTC. Residues: CASSKTGTGSYNEQSF.